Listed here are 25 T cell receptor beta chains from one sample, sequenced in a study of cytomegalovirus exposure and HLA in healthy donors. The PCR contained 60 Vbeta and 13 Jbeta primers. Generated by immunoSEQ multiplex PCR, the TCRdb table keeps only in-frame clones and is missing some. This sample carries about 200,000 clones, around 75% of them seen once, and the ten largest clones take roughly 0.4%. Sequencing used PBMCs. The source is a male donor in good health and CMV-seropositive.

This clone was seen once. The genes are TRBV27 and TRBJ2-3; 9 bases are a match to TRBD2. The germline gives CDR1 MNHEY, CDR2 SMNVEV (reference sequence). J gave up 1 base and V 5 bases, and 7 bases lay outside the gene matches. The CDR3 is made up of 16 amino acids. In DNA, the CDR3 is TGTGCCAGCAGTAGTGTAGCGGGAGTAGGCACAGATACGCAGTATTTT. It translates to CASSSVAGVGTDTQYF.

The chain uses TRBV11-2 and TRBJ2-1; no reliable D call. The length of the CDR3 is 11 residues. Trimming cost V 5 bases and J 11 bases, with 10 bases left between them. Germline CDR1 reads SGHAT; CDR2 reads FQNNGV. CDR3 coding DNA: TGTGCCAGCAGCCAAACACCACAGCAGTTCTTC. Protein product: CASSQTPQQFF.

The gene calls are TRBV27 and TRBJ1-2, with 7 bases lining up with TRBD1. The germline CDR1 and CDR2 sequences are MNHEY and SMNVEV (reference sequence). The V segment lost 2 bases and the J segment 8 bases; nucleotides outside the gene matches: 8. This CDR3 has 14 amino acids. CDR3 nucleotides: TGTGCCAGCAGTTTAGCAGACAGGGCACCAGGCTACACCTTC. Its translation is CASSLADRAPGYTF.

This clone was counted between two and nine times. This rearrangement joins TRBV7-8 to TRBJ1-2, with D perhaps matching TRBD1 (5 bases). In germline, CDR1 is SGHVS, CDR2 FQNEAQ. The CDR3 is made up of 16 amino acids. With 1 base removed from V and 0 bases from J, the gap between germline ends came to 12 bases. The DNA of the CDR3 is TGTGCCAGCAGCTTAGGTCGGCAGGGCTCTAACTATGGCTACACCTTC. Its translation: CASSLGRQGSNYGYTF.

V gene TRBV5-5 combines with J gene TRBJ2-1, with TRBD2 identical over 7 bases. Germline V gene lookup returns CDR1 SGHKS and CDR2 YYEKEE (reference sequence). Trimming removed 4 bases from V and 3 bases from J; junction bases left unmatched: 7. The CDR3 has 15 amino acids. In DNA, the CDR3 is TGTGCCAGCAGCCCGAGCGGGGCTAACTACAATGAGCAGTTCTTC. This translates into CASSPSGANYNEQFF. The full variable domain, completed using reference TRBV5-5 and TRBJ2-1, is DAGVTQSPTHLIKTRGQQVTLRCSPISGHKSVSWYQQVLGQGPQFIFQYYEKEERGRGNFPDRFSARQFPNYSSELNVNALLLGDSALYLCASSPSGANYNEQFFGPGTRLTVL.

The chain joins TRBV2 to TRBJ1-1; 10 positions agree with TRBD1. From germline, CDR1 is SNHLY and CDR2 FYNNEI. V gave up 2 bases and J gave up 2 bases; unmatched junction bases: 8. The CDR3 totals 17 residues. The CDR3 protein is CASSERDRGGGNTEAFF. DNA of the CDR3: TGTGCCAGCAGTGAAAGGGACAGGGGAGGCGGAAACACTGAAGCTTTCTTT. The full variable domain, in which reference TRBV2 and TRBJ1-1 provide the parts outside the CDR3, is EPEVTQTPSHQVTQMGQEVILRCVPISNHLYFYWYRQILGQKVEFLVSFYNNEISEKSEIFDDQFSVERPDGSNFTLKIRSTKLEDSAMYFCASSERDRGGGNTEAFFGQGTRLTVV.

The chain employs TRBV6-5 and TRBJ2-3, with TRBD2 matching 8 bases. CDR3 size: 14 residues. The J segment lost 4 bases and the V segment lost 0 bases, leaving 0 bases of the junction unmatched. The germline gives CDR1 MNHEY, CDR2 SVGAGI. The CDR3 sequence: CASSYSGGADTQYF. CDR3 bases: TGTGCCAGCAGTTACTCCGGGGGGGCAGATACGCAGTATTTT.

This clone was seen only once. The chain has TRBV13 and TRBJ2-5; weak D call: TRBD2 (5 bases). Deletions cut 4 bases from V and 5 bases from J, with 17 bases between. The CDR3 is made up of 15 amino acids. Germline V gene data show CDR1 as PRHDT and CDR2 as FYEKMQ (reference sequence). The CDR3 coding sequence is TGTGCCAGCAGCTACCGGGTCACGGGCGGGGAGACCCAGTACTTC. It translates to CASSYRVTGGETQYF.

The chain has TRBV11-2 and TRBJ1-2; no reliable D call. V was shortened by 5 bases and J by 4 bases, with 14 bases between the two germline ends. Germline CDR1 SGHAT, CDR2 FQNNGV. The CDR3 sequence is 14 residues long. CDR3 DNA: TGTGCCAGCAGCCCCCGCGGGGATTCCTATGGCTACACCTTC. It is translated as CASSPRGDSYGYTF.

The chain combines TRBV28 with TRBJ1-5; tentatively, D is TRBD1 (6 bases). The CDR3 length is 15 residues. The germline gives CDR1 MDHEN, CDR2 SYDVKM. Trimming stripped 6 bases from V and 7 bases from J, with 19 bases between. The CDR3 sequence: CASSTGTLQIQPQHF. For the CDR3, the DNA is TGTGCCAGCAGCACCGGGACATTGCAAATCCAGCCCCAGCATTTT.

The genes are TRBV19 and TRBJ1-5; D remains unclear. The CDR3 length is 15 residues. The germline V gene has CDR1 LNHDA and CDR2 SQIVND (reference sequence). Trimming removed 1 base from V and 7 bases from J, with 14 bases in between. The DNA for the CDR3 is TGTGCCAGTAGTATAGTTGCCGGGAGAACGCAGCCCCAGCATTTT. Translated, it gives CASSIVAGRTQPQHF.

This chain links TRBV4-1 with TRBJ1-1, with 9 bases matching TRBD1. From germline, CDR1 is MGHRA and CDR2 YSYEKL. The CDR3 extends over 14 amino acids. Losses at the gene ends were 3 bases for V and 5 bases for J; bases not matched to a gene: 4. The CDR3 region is CASSHRTGVTEAFF. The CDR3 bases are TGCGCCAGCAGCCATCGGACAGGGGTGACTGAAGCTTTCTTT.

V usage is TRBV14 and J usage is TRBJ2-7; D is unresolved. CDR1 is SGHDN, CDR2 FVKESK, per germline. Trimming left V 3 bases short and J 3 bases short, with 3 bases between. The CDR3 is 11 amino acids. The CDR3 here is CASSHNYEQYF. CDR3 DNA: TGTGCCAGCAGCCACAACTACGAGCAGTACTTC.

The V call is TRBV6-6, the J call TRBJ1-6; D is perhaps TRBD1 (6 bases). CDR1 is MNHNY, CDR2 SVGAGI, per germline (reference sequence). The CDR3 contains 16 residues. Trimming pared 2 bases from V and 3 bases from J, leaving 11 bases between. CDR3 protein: CASSYNRDVYNSPLHF. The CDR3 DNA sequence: TGTGCCAGCAGTTACAACAGGGATGTCTATAATTCACCCCTCCACTTT.

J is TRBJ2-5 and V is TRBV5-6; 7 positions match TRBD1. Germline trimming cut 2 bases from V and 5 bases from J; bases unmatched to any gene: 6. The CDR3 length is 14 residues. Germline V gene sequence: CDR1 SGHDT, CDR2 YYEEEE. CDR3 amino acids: CASSLPGGAETQYF. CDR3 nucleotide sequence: TGTGCCAGCAGCTTACCAGGGGGTGCTGAGACCCAGTACTTC.

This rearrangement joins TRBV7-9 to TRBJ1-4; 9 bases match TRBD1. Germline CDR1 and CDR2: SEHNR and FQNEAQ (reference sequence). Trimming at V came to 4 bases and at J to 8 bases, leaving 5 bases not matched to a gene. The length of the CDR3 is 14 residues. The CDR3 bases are TGTGCCAGCAGCTCGAGGACAGGGGTAGAAAAACTGTTTTTT. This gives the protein CASSSRTGVEKLFF.

The CDR3 here is CASSLTWGGSGNTIYF. The DNA of the CDR3 is TGTGCCAGCAGCTTAACCTGGGGGGGCAGTGGAAACACCATATATTTT. This chain joins TRBV7-7 and TRBJ1-3; TRBD1 might be the D (6 bases). In germline, CDR1 is SSHAT, CDR2 FNYEAQ (reference sequence). Deletions cut 2 bases from V and 3 bases from J, with 14 bases between. CDR3 length: 16 amino acids.

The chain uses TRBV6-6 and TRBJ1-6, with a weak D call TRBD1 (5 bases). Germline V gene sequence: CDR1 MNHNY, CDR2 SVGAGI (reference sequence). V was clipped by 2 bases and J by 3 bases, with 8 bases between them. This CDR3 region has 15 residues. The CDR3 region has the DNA TGTGCCAGCAGTTACGGGGGAGGCTATAATTCACCCCTCCACTTT. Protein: CASSYGGGYNSPLHF.

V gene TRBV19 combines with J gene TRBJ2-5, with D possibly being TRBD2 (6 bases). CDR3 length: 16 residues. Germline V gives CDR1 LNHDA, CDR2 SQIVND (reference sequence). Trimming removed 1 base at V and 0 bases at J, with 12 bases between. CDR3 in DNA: TGTGCCAGTAGTATAGTAAGGGACTGGAACCAAGAGACCCAGTACTTC. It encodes CASSIVRDWNQETQYF.

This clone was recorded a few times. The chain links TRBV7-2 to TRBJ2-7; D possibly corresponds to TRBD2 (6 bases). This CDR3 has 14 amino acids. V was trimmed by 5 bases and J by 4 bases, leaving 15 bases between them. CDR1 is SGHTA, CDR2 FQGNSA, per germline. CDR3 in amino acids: CASSGRTGLYEQYF. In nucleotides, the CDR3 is TGTGCCAGCAGCGGTCGGACGGGACTTTACGAGCAGTACTTC.

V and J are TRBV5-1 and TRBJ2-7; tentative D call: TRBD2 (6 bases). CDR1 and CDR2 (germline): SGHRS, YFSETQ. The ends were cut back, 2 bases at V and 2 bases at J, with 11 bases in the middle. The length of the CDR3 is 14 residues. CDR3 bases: TGCGCCAGCAGCTTTAGAACGGGGGCCTACGAGCAGTACTTC. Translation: CASSFRTGAYEQYF.

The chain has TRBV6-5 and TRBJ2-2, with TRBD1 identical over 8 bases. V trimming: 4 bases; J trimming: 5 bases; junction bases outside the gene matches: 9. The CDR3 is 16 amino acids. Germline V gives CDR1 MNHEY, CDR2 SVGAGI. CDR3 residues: CASSFRTGRITGELFF. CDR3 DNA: TGTGCCAGCAGTTTCCGGACAGGGAGAATAACCGGGGAGCTGTTTTTT.

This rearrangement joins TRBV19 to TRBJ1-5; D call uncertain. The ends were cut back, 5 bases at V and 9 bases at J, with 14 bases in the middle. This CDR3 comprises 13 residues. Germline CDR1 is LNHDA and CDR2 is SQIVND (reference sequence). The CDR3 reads CASSLAVPGPQHF. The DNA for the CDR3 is TGTGCCAGTAGTCTTGCGGTTCCGGGGCCCCAGCATTTT.

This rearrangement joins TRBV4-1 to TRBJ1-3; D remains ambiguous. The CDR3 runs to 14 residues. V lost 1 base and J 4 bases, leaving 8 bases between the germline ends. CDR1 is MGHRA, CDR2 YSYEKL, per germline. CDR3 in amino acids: CASSQGPPGNTIYF. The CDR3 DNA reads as TGCGCCAGCAGCCAAGGGCCACCCGGAAACACCATATATTTT.

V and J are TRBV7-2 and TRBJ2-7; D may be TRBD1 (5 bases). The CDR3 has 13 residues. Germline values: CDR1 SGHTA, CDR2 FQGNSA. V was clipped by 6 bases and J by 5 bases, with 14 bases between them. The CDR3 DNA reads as TGTGCCAGCAGACAGGCCGCTGGTAACGAGCAGTACTTC. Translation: CASRQAAGNEQYF. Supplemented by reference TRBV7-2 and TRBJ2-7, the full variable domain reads GAGVSQSPSNKVTEKGKDVELRCDPISGHTALYWYRQSLGQGLEFLIYFQGNSAPDKSGLPSDRFSAERTGGSVSTLTIQRTQQEDSAVYLCASRQAAGNEQYFGPGTRLTVT.